This T cell receptor (beta chain) was documented in a study of metastatic and nonmetastatic thyroid tumors. The overall study: Repertoire data that came from the blood and tumor or nodule tissue of malignant and benign thyroid patients were compared.

At least ten counts were recorded for this clone. The target antigen is unknown. There are 14 residues in the CDR3. Trimming shortened V by 3 bases and J by 0 bases, and 7 bases separated the two germline ends. CDR1 KGHSH and CDR2 LQKENI come from the germline V gene. Findings of the study overall: Malignant tumors reportedly showed significantly higher TCR beta diversity than benign nodules in both blood and tumor.

Study processing details: Building a distant-metastasis classifier for papillary thyroid cancer drew on CDR3 differences across clinicopathological groups. TCRdb re-called the PCR reads through MiXCR. The V and J calls follow TCRdb's processing rather than the paper's. The sample has about 14,000 clones; about 20% are singletons. Ahead of thyroid surgery, no patient had received treatment of any kind. Sequenced: blood. This clonotype was obtained from a female donor with papillary thyroid cancer or a benign thyroid nodule (not recorded which). Some clones in this sample may be carry-over from other donors' samples. V is TRBV18 and J is TRBJ2-3, with D hard to call. In DNA form, the CDR3 reads TGTGCCAGCTCACCGATAACAAGCACAGATACGCAGTATTTT. The encoded protein is CASSPITSTDTQYF. Full variable domain (outside the CDR3, taken from reference TRBV18 and TRBJ2-3): NAGVMQNPRHLVRRRGQEARLRCSPMKGHSHVYWYRQLPEEGLKFMVYLQKENIIDESGMPKERFSAEFPKEGPSILRIQQVVRGDSAAYFCASSPITSTDTQYFGPGTRLTVL.